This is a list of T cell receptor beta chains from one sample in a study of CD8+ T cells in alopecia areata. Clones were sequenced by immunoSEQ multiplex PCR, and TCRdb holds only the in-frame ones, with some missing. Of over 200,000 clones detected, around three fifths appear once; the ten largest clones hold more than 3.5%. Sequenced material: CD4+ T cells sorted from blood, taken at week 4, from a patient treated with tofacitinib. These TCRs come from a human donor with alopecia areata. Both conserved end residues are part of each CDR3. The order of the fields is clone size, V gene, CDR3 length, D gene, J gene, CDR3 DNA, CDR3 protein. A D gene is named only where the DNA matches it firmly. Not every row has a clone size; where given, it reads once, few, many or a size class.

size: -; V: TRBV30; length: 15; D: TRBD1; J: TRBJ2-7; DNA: TGTGCCTGGAGTGTACAGGGACAGGGGTCCTACGAGCAGTACTTC; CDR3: CAWSVQGQGSYEQYF
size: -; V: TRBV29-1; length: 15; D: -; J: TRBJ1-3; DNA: TGCAGCGTTGGGGGTGCCACGAAGTCCCCAAACACCATATATTTT; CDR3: CSVGGATKSPNTIYF
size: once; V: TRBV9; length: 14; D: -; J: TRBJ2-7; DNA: TGTGCCAGCAGCCCGACGACAACTCTCTACGAGCAGTACTTC; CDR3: CASSPTTTLYEQYF
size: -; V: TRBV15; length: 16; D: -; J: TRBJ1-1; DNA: TGTGCCACCAGCAGAGATCCCCCGGGTTCGAACACTGAAGCTTTCTTT; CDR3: CATSRDPPGSNTEAFF
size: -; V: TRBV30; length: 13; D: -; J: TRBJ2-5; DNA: TGTGCCTGGAGTATTAGGCTCGGAGAGACCCAGTACTTC; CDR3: CAWSIRLGETQYF
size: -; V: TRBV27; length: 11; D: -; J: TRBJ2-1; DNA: TGTGCCAGCCAGGGGTTGAATGAGCAGTTCTTC; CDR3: CASQGLNEQFF
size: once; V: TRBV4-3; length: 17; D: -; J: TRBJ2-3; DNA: TGCGCCAGCAGCCAAGATTACCGCGGGGCTACCACAGATACGCAGTATTTT; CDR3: CASSQDYRGATTDTQYF
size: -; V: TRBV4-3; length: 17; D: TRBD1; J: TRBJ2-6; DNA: TGCGCCAGCAGTCTACAGGGGCCTAGCTCTGGGGCCAACGTCCTGACTTTC; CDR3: CASSLQGPSSGANVLTF
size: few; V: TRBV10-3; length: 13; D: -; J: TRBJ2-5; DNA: TGTGCCATCAGTGAGGCAGGGAAGGAGACCCAGTACTTC; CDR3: CAISEAGKETQYF
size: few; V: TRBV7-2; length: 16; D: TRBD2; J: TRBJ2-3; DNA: TGTGCCAGCAGGTGGACTAGCTCGGCGGGCACAGATACGCAGTATTTT; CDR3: CASRWTSSAGTDTQYF
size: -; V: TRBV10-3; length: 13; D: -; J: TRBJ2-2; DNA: TGTGCCATCAGTGAGCAAGGGGCCGGGGAGCTGTTTTTT; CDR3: CAISEQGAGELFF
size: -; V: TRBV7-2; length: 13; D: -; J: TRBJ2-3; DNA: TGTGCCAGCAGCTTAGCGCGGCCCGATACGCAGTATTTT; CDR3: CASSLARPDTQYF
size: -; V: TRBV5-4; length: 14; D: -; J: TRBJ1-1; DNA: TGTGCCAGCAGCTTTGGGGCGTGGAACACTGAAGCTTTCTTT; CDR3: CASSFGAWNTEAFF
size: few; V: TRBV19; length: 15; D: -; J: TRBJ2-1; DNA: TGTGCCAGTAGTCCCCCCGGGGGAAGTAACAATGAGCAGTTCTTC; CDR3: CASSPPGGSNNEQFF
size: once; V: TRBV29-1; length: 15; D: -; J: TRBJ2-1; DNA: TGCAGCGTTGATGGCGGACAATACCTTTACAATGAGCAGTTCTTC; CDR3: CSVDGGQYLYNEQFF
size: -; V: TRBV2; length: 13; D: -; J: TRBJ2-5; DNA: TGTGCCAGCAGTGAAGAGAACCAGATGGCCCAGTACTTC; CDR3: CASSEENQMAQYF
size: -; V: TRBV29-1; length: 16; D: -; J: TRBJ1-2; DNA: TGCAGCGTTGGATTACCTGGAGGGGCTAAAGCCTATGGCTACACCTTC; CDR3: CSVGLPGGAKAYGYTF
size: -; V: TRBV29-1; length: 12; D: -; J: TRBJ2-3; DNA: TGCAGCGTTGTGCCCGTCACAGATACGCAGTATTTT; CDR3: CSVVPVTDTQYF